Listed below are T cell receptor beta chains from one sample, sequenced in a study of blood T cell repertoires in COVID-19. Only in-frame clones appear in the TCRdb table, and some are missing; sequencing was by immunoSEQ multiplex PCR. In the table there are some 150,000 clones, around three quarters of which are singletons. Sequencing was performed on peripheral blood. The source of these receptors is a man in his 60s with acute or convalescent COVID-19. Each CDR3 is given with its conserved first and last residue. The D gene is left open where the match is weak. Size is omitted from some rows. Given values are once, few, many or a class for expanded clones.

cdr3_length	j_call	v_call	d_call	clone_size	cdr3_nt	cdr3_aa
15	TRBJ1-5	TRBV5-1	.	.	TGCGCCAGCAGCTCAGGGACAACTACAAATCAGCCCCAGCATTTT	CASSSGTTTNQPQHF
15	TRBJ2-5	TRBV9	TRBD2	.	TGTGCCAGCAGCCCCCCGGCGGGAGGGCCAGAGACCCAGTACTTC	CASSPPAGGPETQYF
13	TRBJ2-1	TRBV19	.	.	TGTGCCAGTAGGAAGGGGTCCTACAATGAGCAGTTCTTC	CASRKGSYNEQFF
14	TRBJ1-1	TRBV10-3	.	.	TGTGCCATCAAACAGGGTGGTATGGACACTGAAGCTTTCTTT	CAIKQGGMDTEAFF
20	TRBJ2-3	TRBV27	TRBD2	.	TGTGCCAGCAGTTTGCTCTCCTTAGCGGGAGGGCGGTCCACCACAGATACGCAGTATTTT	CASSLLSLAGGRSTTDTQYF
14	TRBJ2-4	TRBV15	.	.	TGTGCCACCAGCAGAGATCGGGGATCGGACATTCAGTACTTC	CATSRDRGSDIQYF
14	TRBJ1-5	TRBV5-1	.	.	TGCGCCAGCAGCTTAACAGGGTTCGGGCAGCCCCAGCATTTT	CASSLTGFGQPQHF
16	TRBJ1-1	TRBV7-9	.	.	TGTGCCAGCAGAAACTCTAAAATACAGGGACCTACTGAAGCTTTCTTT	CASRNSKIQGPTEAFF
14	TRBJ2-4	TRBV2	TRBD2	.	TGTGCCAGCAGTGCCCCCGGGGGGAATTGGATTCAGTACTTC	CASSAPGGNWIQYF
14	TRBJ1-2	TRBV18	.	.	TGTGCCAGCTCACCTAGAGTGCCTAACTATGGCTACACCTTC	CASSPRVPNYGYTF
14	TRBJ1-2	TRBV10-3	.	.	TGTGCCATCAGTGGTCAGGGTATGAACTATGGCTACACCTTC	CAISGQGMNYGYTF
12	TRBJ2-7	TRBV12-3/TRBV12-4	.	.	TGTGCCAGCAGTCGACTACCCTACGAGCAGTACTTC	CASSRLPYEQYF
11	TRBJ2-7	TRBV7-9	.	few	TGTGCCAGCAGCGACACCTACGAGCAGTACTTC	CASSDTYEQYF
14	TRBJ2-7	TRBV19	TRBD2	many	TGTGCCAGTAGTATGAACAGCGGGAGTTACGAGCAGTACTTC	CASSMNSGSYEQYF
17	TRBJ2-4	TRBV7-9	.	.	TGTGCCAGCAGCCCTCGAAGCGGGCCCCTAGCCAAAAACATTCAGTACTTC	CASSPRSGPLAKNIQYF
16	TRBJ2-7	TRBV24-1	TRBD2	.	TGTGCCACCAGTGACCTAGCGGGGCATCTCTCCTACGAGCAGTACTTC	CATSDLAGHLSYEQYF
15	TRBJ2-2	TRBV5-6	.	once	TGTGCCAGCAGCCCACTGGGGGCGCGAACCGGGGAGCTGTTTTTT	CASSPLGARTGELFF
14	TRBJ2-7	TRBV11-2	TRBD2	once	TGTGCCAGCACCATCGGGAGGGCGGTCTACGAGCAGTACTTC	CASTIGRAVYEQYF
15	TRBJ2-2	TRBV5-1	TRBD2	.	TGCGCCAGCAGCTTGGCCGTAGCGGGAGCCCGGGAGCTGTTTTTT	CASSLAVAGARELFF
15	TRBJ1-4	TRBV11-2	.	.	TGTGCCAGCAGCCTCTACAGAACAACTAATGAAAAACTGTTTTTT	CASSLYRTTNEKLFF
14	TRBJ2-1	TRBV14	.	few	TGTGCCAGCAGCCACGGACAGACATACAATGAGCAGTTCTTC	CASSHGQTYNEQFF
13	TRBJ1-1	TRBV12-3/TRBV12-4	TRBD1	.	TGTGCCAGCAGATGGGACAGGCACACTGAAGCTTTCTTT	CASRWDRHTEAFF
19	TRBJ2-3	TRBV18	.	.	TGTGCCAGCTCTCTTTCTAGGGGGGCCGGGACTACAGGCGCAGATACGCAGTATTTT	CASSLSRGAGTTGADTQYF
18	TRBJ2-5	TRBV19	TRBD2	.	TGTGCCAGTAGTGGGGGACTAGCGGGAGGGCCGGGGCAAGAGACCCAGTACTTC	CASSGGLAGGPGQETQYF
14	TRBJ2-1	TRBV5-1	TRBD2	.	TGCGCCAGCAGCTCGACTAGCGATCGCAATGAGCAGTTCTTC	CASSSTSDRNEQFF
11	TRBJ2-1	TRBV12-5	.	.	TGTGCTAGTGGTATATACAATGAGCAGTTCTTC	CASGIYNEQFF
16	TRBJ2-1	TRBV29-1	TRBD1	.	TGCAGCGTTGGAGGGACAGTTACCACCTCCTACAATGAGCAGTTCTTC	CSVGGTVTTSYNEQFF
15	TRBJ1-2	TRBV7-6	TRBD1	.	TGTGCCAGCAGCGCCGAAACCAGACAGGGAAGTGGCTACACCTTC	CASSAETRQGSGYTF
18	TRBJ1-5	TRBV6-1	.	.	TGTGCCAGCAGTGAAGGGACACTCACGGGAGGGGGCAATCAGCCCCAGCATTTT	CASSEGTLTGGGNQPQHF
17	TRBJ2-5	TRBV18	.	once	TGTGCCAGCTCACCCAACTTCAGGGCTACCTACCAAGAGACCCAGTACTTC	CASSPNFRATYQETQYF
15	TRBJ2-1	TRBV7-3	.	.	TGTGCCAGCAGCTTTCAGAGGGATACCTACAATGAGCAGTTCTTC	CASSFQRDTYNEQFF
12	TRBJ2-5	TRBV13	.	once	TGTGCCAGCAGCCAGAGGTTGGAGACCCAGTACTTC	CASSQRLETQYF
15	TRBJ2-1	TRBV4-1	.	.	TGCGCCAGCAGCCGGACAGCCCTTTCCTACAATGAGCAGTTCTTC	CASSRTALSYNEQFF
15	TRBJ1-2	TRBV28	TRBD1	.	TGTGCCAGCAGTTTACCGGGACAGGGCCACTATGGCTACACCTTC	CASSLPGQGHYGYTF
15	TRBJ2-3	TRBV5-1	TRBD1	.	TGCGCCAGCAGCTTACAGGGGGCGAACACAGATACGCAGTATTTT	CASSLQGANTDTQYF
15	TRBJ2-2	TRBV4-1	.	few	TGCGCCAGCAGCCAAGTCAGAGGTGCAACCGGGGAGCTGTTTTTT	CASSQVRGATGELFF
12	TRBJ2-1	TRBV3-1/TRBV3-2	.	.	TGTGCCAGCAGCCAAGGGAGAATTAAGCAGTTCTTC	CASSQGRIKQFF
12	TRBJ2-5	TRBV3-1/TRBV3-2	.	once	TGTGCCAGCAGCCCCCGGGGGGAGACCCAGTACTTC	CASSPRGETQYF
15	TRBJ2-5	TRBV5-1	TRBD2	.	TGCGCCAGCAGCACGGAACTAGCGGGAGGGAGTAACCAGTACTTC	CASSTELAGGSNQYF
14	TRBJ1-5	TRBV28	.	.	TGTGCCAGCCGGGGGGAACAGGACAATCAGCCCCAGCATTTT	CASRGEQDNQPQHF
17	TRBJ2-1	TRBV5-1	TRBD2	.	TGCGCCAGCAGCCCGTTGGGAGCGGGATACCCTTACAATGAGCAGTTCTTC	CASSPLGAGYPYNEQFF
15	TRBJ1-3	TRBV28	TRBD1	.	TGTGCCAGCAGTTTGCCGAATCACAGGGGGAACACCATATATTTT	CASSLPNHRGNTIYF
13	TRBJ1-1	TRBV3-1/TRBV3-2	.	.	TGTGCCAGCAGCCAAGACAGTCGAACTGAAGCTTTCTTT	CASSQDSRTEAFF
15	TRBJ1-1	TRBV3-1/TRBV3-2	.	.	TGTGCCAGCAGCCAGATACAGGGTTTGGGGACTGAAGCTTTCTTT	CASSQIQGLGTEAFF
17	TRBJ2-2	TRBV3-1/TRBV3-2	.	.	TGTGCCAGCAGCCGAGGACGTGGCAGGGAGGATACCGGGGAGCTGTTTTTT	CASSRGRGREDTGELFF
15	TRBJ2-7	TRBV11-2	TRBD2	few	TGTGCCAGCAGCCCCGTCGGACTAGCCTCTCGCGAGCAGTACTTC	CASSPVGLASREQYF
15	TRBJ2-1	TRBV27	TRBD2	few	TGTGCCAGCAGTTTAAAGGTAGCGGGAGAAGGGGAGCAGTTCTTC	CASSLKVAGEGEQFF
18	TRBJ1-4	TRBV28	TRBD1	few	TGTGCCAGCAGTATGGACGGAGAGAGAGGGGGCGAAAATGAAAAACTGTTTTTT	CASSMDGERGGENEKLFF
15	TRBJ1-5	TRBV6-5	TRBD1	.	TGTGCCAGCAGTCGGACAGGGGTCAGCAATCAGCCCCAGCATTTT	CASSRTGVSNQPQHF
13	TRBJ1-1	TRBV2	.	few	TGTGCCAGCGGATCACTAATGAACACTGAAGCTTTCTTT	CASGSLMNTEAFF
15	TRBJ2-2	TRBV5-1	TRBD2	few	TGCGCCAGCAGCTTGGTTACGGGAGGGACCGGGGAGCTGTTTTTT	CASSLVTGGTGELFF
16	TRBJ2-1	TRBV27	.	few	TGTGCCAGCAGGGAAAATAGTTGGACTACTAACAATGAGCAGTTCTTC	CASRENSWTTNNEQFF
13	TRBJ2-7	TRBV2	.	once	TGTGCCAGCAGTGACGTCTCAGGGATCTTACAGTACTTC	CASSDVSGILQYF
15	TRBJ2-1	TRBV7-3	TRBD2	.	TGTGCCAGCAGCCCAGAGGGACTAGCGTACAATGAGCAGTTCTTC	CASSPEGLAYNEQFF
14	TRBJ2-3	TRBV29-1	.	.	TGCAGCGTTGGGGTAGCCGCAATCGGGGATACGCAGTATTTT	CSVGVAAIGDTQYF
15	TRBJ1-6	TRBV6-4	.	.	TGTGCCAGCAGTGCGGTGGGACACTATAATTCACCCCTCCACTTT	CASSAVGHYNSPLHF
17	TRBJ2-3	TRBV15	.	.	TGTGCCACCAGCAGAGCCCGCGCGATTGGGAGTGCAGATACGCAGTATTTT	CATSRARAIGSADTQYF